This TCR beta chain emerged from a study of post-analysis software for immune sequencing data (dated by TCRdb to between 2014 and 2017). For context, the study as a whole: The recorded disease courses included relapsing-remitting, secondary progressive and progressive-relapsing multiple sclerosis, and some patients had no subtype annotation. The patient repertoires were compared against about 10 previously published healthy control repertoires obtained from donors aged roughly 6 to 28 years. A subset of samples was prepared in parallel using single-end sample barcoding, then pooled and co-amplified after Illumina adapter ligation. General conclusions and limits of the study: Patients showed significantly higher frequencies than controls for about 5 TRBV segments, among them TRBV5-6, TRBV5-1 and TRBV20-1. The control group was slightly older than the multiple sclerosis patient group. Direct clustering with F measure revealed strong co-clustering of samples prepared in the same batch, which led to a batch-effect correction. Compared with controls, multiple sclerosis patients had significantly lower normalized Chao1 diversity, a finding suggesting substantial peripheral T-cell clonal expansion.

To demonstrate the VDJtools post-analysis software, the study profiled TCR beta repertoires from the peripheral blood of about a dozen young patients with multiple sclerosis. The multiple sclerosis patients were children and adolescents ranging in age from roughly 6 to 15 years. Inclusive of the bounding cysteine and phenylalanine, the CDR3 is 15 residues long. The CDR3 DNA has 45 bases and is translated from base 1. Reading the germline V gene gives CDR1 MNHEY and CDR2 SVGAGI. Cut back by 2 bases and 2 bases, the V and J ends lie 12 bases apart. This clonotype was observed a few times. This receptor's antigen is unknown. One base away there is no much larger clone; base qualities are not given. Receptors were amplified or captured by PCR. The sequencer listed for this sample is Illumina HiSeq 2500. To reduce PCR and sequencing biases, unique molecular identifiers were built into the TCR beta cDNA libraries. Every 1 to 10 million input T cells yielded approximately 500,000 cDNA molecules, meaning each molecule approximated one T cell. Patient libraries were prepared and sequenced with the same protocol used for the earlier healthy control dataset. Within a given batch, samples were prepared together, multiplexed and sequenced on the same HiSeq lane. As for how the authors treated the data: Raw barcoded reads were processed with MIGEC, discarding single-read molecular identifier groups before consensus assembly and CDR3 extraction. VDJtools was used for post-analysis of the clonotype tables, and diversity was normalized by down-sampling every dataset to the size of the smallest sample. Repertoire overlap clustering matched CDR3 amino acid but not nucleotide sequences to correct batch-related cross-sample contamination. The public reads were run again by TCRdb, first through fastp at Q25 and then through MiXCR, and only productive beta chains were kept. Here each entry gathers all rows of one CDR3 protein and keeps the most common genes and DNA. The V and J calls here are based on TCRdb, not the publication. The sample table contains a few hundred thousand distinct CDR3 sequences; only one count was recorded for roughly 34% of them. Of the sample, around 5.9% is held by the ten largest clones.

This sequence uses TRBV6-5 and TRBJ1-1, with no confidently assigned D gene. This TCR came from a girl aged 2-17 years with multiple sclerosis. Sequences were obtained from blood. The CDR3 protein sequence reads: CASSYDGALNTEAFF. The DNA sequence reads TGTGCCAGCAGTTACGATGGTGCACTTAACACTGAAGCTTTCTTT.